This T cell receptor beta chain comes out of a study of T cells after yellow fever vaccination. In the study overall: When fractions had low cell numbers, they were prepared with SMART-Seq v4 Ultra Low Input.

Synthesis of TCR cDNA relied on 5'RACE template switching, which attached a universal primer site and UMIs. From the 5' RACE reads, TCRdb called clonotypes with MiXCR, one entry per CDR3 protein. The sample contains roughly 250,000 distinct CDR3 sequences, approximately 13% of which appear only once. On this clonotype itself: Its antigen is still unknown.

Germline-derived CDR1 and CDR2 are LNHDA and SQIVND (reference sequence). Trimming pared 9 bases from V and 0 bases from J, leaving 17 bases between. The CDR3 runs to 15 residues. Study-wide results and limits: The study re-detected most primary-vaccination clones after the booster (96% CD4, roughly 85% CD8). There was a possibility that FACS-sorted repertoires contained abundant clonotypes contaminating from the bulk population.

The TCR originated in a young man who received the YFV17D yellow fever vaccine. The rearrangement links TRBV19 to TRBJ1-1; D is possibly TRBD1 (5 bases). This sample comprised CD4+ T cells sorted from PBMCs, obtained 45 days after the yellow fever booster vaccination. The CDR3 sequence is CASKKRTGLNTEAFF. As DNA, the CDR3 is TGTGCCAGCAAAAAGCGAACGGGGCTGAACACTGAAGCTTTCTTT. Supplemented by reference TRBV19 and TRBJ1-1, the full variable domain reads DGGITQSPKYLFRKEGQNVTLSCEQNLNHDAMYWYRQDPGQGLRLIYYSQIVNDFQKGDIAEGYSVSREKKESFPLTVTSAQKNPTAFYLCASKKRTGLNTEAFFGQGTRLTVV.